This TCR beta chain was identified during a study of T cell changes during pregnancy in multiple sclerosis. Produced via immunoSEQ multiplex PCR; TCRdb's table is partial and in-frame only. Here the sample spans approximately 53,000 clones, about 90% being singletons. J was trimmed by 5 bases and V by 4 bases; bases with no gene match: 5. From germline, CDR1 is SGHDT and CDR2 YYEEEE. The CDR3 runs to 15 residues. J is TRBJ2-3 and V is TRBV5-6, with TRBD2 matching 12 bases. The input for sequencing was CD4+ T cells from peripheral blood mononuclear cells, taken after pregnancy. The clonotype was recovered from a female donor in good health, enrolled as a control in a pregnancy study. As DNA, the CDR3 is TGTGCCAGCAGCCAACCGGGACTAGCGGGAGATACGCAGTATTTT. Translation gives CASSQPGLAGDTQYF.